The 10 T cell receptor beta chains presented below share a single source sample, sequenced in a study of T-cell reconstitution after alpha-beta-depleted transplantation in children. Unique molecular identifiers were used to barcode this TCRbeta library. TCRdb ran MiXCR on the PCR reads and lists one entry per CDR3 protein. The sample yields 600,000 to 700,000 distinct CDR3 sequences, around 13% seen once. The sample was PBMCs, taken before TCRalphabeta/CD19-depleted stem cell transplant. These receptors came from a girl aged 2 to 9 with congenital amegakaryocytic thrombocytopenia, due to receive a stem cell transplant.

The chain recombines TRBV7-7 with TRBJ2-5, with D possibly TRBD2 on 5 matching bases. With 1 base removed from V and 5 bases from J, the gap between germline ends came to 14 bases. This CDR3 contains 15 residues. Germline V gene data show CDR1 as SSHAT and CDR2 as FNYEAQ (reference sequence). Written as DNA, the CDR3 is TGTGCCAGCAGCTTAGGTGTGACTAATCACGAGACCCAGTACTTC. This encodes CASSLGVTNHETQYF. The full variable domain, rest sourced from reference TRBV7-7 and TRBJ2-5, is GAGVSQSPRYKVTKRGQDVTLRCDPISSHATLYWYQQALGQGPEFLTYFNYEAQPDKSGLPSDRFSAERPEGSISTLTIQRTEQRDSAMYRCASSLGVTNHETQYFGPGTRLLVL.

The sample holds many counts of this clonotype. At one boundary the junction diverges from the germline segment, which might be a read error. The rearrangement joins TRBV4-1 to TRBJ2-3; 11 bases are shared with TRBD2. CDR3 length: 15 amino acids. The germline V gene has CDR1 MGHRA and CDR2 YSYEKL. CDR3 nucleotides: TGTGCCAGCAGGAGACTAGCGGGATTCACAGATACGCAGTATTTT. Translation gives CASRRLAGFTDTQYF.

This clonotype was counted at least ten times. The rearrangement links TRBV20-1 to TRBJ1-1, with D perhaps matching TRBD1 (6 bases). Germline CDR1 and CDR2: DFQATT and SNEGSKA (reference sequence). CDR3 length equals 12 residues. V shed 6 bases and J shed 2 bases, with 10 bases lying between them. The CDR3 spells CSAGQPNTEAFF. CDR3 nucleotide sequence: TGCAGTGCCGGACAGCCCAACACTGAAGCTTTCTTT.

The J gene is TRBJ2-2, the V gene TRBV5-1; unclear D gene. The germline V gene encodes CDR1 SGHRS and CDR2 YFSETQ. V gave up 2 bases and J gave up 2 bases, with 7 bases separating them. This CDR3 is 14 amino acids long. In DNA form, the CDR3 reads TGCGCCAGCAGCTTTACGTCCAACACCGGGGAGCTGTTTTTT. Translating it yields CASSFTSNTGELFF. Combining the CDR3 with reference TRBV5-1 and TRBJ2-2 gives the whole variable domain KAGVTQTPRYLIKTRGQQVTLSCSPISGHRSVSWYQQTPGQGLQFLFEYFSETQRNKGNFPGRFSGRQFSNSRSEMNVSTLELGDSALYLCASSFTSNTGELFFGEGSRLTVL.

At least ten counts were recorded for this clonotype. The V and J genes are TRBV20-1 and TRBJ2-3, with unresolved D. Germline CDR1 is DFQATT and CDR2 is SNEGSKA (reference sequence). This CDR3 region has 12 residues. Trimming stripped 5 bases from V and 8 bases from J, with 14 bases between. The chain's CDR3 is CSAPSTFSTQYF. The CDR3 nucleotides read TGCAGTGCTCCCTCGACCTTTTCTACGCAGTATTTT.

This clonotype was recorded at least ten times. The rearrangement joins TRBV5-1 to TRBJ1-3; D is undetermined. The CDR3 sequence is 15 residues long. V lost 0 bases, J lost 1 base, and 8 bases lay in between. Germline values: CDR1 SGHRS, CDR2 YFSETQ. This CDR3 is CASSLDRTSGNTIYF. In nucleotides, the CDR3 is TGCGCCAGCAGCTTGGACCGCACTTCTGGAAACACCATATATTTT.

This chain joins TRBV7-9 and TRBJ2-1; 10 bases agree with TRBD2. CDR1 and CDR2 (germline): SEHNR, FQNEAQ (reference sequence). Trimming removed 5 bases from V and 6 bases from J; junction bases left unmatched: 22. The CDR3 consists of 20 residues. CDR3 bases: TGTGCCAGCAGCCCCCGGGCAGGGACTAGCGCACACTGGCCTGGCAATGAGCAGTTCTTC. This gives the protein CASSPRAGTSAHWPGNEQFF.

This clonotype was found many times. V usage is TRBV5-6 and J usage is TRBJ2-1, with TRBD2 identical over 8 bases. The CDR3 is made up of 17 amino acids. V lost 0 bases to trimming and J lost 0 bases; unmatched junction nucleotides: 5. CDR1 and CDR2 (germline): SGHDT, YYEEEE. The CDR3 sequence: CASSLVCGRSSYNEQFF. The CDR3 DNA follows: TGTGCCAGCAGCTTGGTTTGCGGGAGGAGCTCCTACAATGAGCAGTTCTTC.

This clonotype was seen more than once but under ten times. CDR3 sequence: CASSSFRDRGVVEANTGELFF. DNA for the CDR3: TGTGCCAGCAGCTCTTTCCGGGACAGGGGGGTTGTTGAGGCGAACACCGGGGAGCTGTTTTTT. V and J are TRBV5-6 and TRBJ2-2; 11 nucleotides line up with TRBD1. The CDR3 is made up of 21 amino acids. The V segment lost 3 bases and the J segment 0 bases; nucleotides outside the gene matches: 16. Germline values: CDR1 SGHDT, CDR2 YYEEEE.

The chain uses TRBV5-4 and TRBJ2-5; 8 positions match TRBD2. There are 15 residues in the CDR3. Germline V CDR1 and CDR2: SGHNT, YYREEE (reference sequence). The V segment lost 3 bases and the J segment 1 base; nucleotides outside the gene matches: 5. The CDR3 region is CASSSTSASQETQYF. The CDR3 bases are TGTGCCAGCAGCTCGACTAGCGCTAGCCAAGAGACCCAGTACTTC.